Sequencing of this T cell receptor beta chain was carried out in a study of cytomegalovirus exposure and HLA in healthy donors. PCR involved 60 Vbeta and 13 Jbeta primers. The data were produced by immunoSEQ multiplex PCR, yet TCRdb's version contains in-frame clones alone and is incomplete. The data contain 50,000 or so clones, approximately 71% of them singletons. This clone has only one observation. Its antigen is currently unknown. A junction boundary mismatches the germline segment, possibly from a read error. The study's findings and limits: An analysis that came later showed most CMV-associated TCR beta chains appearing HLA-restricted. The study reported that TCR beta sequences accurately predicted HLA-A and HLA-B alleles in most subjects. Cytomegalovirus association was listed for about 180 TCR beta chains. A later analysis reported that several of the most significant clusters appeared to be linked to common viral pathogens, among them Epstein-Barr virus.

Sequencing was performed on PBMCs. The TCR sequence derives from a man aged 40-49 years in good health and CMV-seropositive.

Here the CDR3 DNA reads TGTGCCAGCAGTAGACTAGCGGGGGACCAGGAGACCCAGTACTTC. This sequence encodes CASSRLAGDQETQYF. This rearrangement joins TRBV6-1 to TRBJ2-5; 12 bases are a match to TRBD2. Germline values: CDR1 MNHNS, CDR2 SASEGT. The CDR3 contains 15 residues.